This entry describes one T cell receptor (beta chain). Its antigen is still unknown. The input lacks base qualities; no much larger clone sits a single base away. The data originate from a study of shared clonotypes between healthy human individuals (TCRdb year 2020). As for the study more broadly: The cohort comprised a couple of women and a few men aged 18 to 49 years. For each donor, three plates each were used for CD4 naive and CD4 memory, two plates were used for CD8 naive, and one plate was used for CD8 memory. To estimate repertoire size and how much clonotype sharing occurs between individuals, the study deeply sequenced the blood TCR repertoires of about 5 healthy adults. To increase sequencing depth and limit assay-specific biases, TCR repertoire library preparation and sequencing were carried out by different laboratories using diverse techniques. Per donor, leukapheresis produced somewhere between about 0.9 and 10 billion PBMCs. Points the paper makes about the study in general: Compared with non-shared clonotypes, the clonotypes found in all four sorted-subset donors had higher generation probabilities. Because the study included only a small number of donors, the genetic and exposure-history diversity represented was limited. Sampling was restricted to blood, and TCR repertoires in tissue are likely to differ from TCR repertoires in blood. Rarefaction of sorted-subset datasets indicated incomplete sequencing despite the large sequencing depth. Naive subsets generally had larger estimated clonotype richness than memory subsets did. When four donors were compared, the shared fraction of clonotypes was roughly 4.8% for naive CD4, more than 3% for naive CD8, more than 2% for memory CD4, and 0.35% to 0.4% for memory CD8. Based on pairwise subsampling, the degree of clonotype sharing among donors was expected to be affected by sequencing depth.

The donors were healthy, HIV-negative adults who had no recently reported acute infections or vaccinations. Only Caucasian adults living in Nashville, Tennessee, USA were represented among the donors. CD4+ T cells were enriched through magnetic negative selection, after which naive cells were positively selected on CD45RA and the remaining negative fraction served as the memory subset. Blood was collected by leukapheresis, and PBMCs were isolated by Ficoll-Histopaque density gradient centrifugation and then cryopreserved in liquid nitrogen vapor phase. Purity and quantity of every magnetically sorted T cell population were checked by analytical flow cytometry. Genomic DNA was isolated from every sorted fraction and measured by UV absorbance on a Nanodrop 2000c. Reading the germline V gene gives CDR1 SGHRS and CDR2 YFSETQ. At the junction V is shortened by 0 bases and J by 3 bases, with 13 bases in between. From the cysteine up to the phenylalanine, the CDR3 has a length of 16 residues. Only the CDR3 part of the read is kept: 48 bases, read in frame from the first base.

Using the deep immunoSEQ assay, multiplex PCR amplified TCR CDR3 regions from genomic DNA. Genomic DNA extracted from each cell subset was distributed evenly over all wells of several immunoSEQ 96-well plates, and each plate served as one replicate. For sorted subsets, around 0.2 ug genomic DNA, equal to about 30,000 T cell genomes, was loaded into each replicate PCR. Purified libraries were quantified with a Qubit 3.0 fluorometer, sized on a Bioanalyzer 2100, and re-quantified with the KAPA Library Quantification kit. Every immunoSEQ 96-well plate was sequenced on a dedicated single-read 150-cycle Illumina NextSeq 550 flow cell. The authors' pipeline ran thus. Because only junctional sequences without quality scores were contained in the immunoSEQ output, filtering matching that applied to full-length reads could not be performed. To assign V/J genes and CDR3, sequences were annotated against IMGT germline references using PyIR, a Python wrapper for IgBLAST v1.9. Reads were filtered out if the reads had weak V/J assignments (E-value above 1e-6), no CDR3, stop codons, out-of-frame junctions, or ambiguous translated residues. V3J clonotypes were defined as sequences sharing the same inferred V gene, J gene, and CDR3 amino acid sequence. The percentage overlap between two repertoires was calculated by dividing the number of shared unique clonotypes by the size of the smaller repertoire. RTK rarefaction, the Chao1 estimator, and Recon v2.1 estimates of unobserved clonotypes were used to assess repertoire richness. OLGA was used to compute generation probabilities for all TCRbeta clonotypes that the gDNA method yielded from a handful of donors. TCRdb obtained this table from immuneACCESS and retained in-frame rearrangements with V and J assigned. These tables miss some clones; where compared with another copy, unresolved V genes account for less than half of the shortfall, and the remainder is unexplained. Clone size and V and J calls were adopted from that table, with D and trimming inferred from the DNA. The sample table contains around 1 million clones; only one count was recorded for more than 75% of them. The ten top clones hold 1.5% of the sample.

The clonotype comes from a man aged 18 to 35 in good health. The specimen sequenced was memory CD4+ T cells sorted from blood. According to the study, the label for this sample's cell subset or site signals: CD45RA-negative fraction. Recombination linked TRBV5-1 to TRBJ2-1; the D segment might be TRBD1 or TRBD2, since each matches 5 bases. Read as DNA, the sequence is TGCGCCAGCAGCTTGGCCCGGGGACGGAACTACAATGAGCAGTTCTTC. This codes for CASSLARGRNYNEQFF.